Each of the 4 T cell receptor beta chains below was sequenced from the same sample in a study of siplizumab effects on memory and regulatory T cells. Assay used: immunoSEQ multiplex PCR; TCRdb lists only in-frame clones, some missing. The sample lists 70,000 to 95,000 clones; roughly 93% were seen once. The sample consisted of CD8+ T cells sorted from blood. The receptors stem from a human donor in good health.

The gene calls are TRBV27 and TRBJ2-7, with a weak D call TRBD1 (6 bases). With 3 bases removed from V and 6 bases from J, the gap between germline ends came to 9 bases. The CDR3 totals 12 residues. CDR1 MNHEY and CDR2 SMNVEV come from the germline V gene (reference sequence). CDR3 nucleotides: TGTGCCAGCAGTTTCAGAGGGGGCGAGCAGTACTTC. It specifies CASSFRGGEQYF.

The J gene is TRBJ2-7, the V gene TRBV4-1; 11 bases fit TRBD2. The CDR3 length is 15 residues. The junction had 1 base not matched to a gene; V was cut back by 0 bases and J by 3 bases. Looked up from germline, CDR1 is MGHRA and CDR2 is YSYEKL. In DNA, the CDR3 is TGCGCCAGCAGCCAAGAGCTAGCGGGGGGCTACGAGCAGTACTTC. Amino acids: CASSQELAGGYEQYF.

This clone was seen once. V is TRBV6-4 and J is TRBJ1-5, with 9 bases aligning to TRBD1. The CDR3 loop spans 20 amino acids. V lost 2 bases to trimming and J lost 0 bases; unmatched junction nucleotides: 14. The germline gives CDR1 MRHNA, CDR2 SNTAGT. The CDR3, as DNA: TGTGCCAGCAGTGACAAAAACCGGGACAGGGCCTATTATAGCAATCAGCCCCAGCATTTT. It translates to CASSDKNRDRAYYSNQPQHF.

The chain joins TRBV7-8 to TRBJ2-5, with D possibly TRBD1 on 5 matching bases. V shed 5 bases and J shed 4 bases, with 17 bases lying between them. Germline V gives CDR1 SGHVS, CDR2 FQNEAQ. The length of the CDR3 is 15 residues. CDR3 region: CASSPLDMVGETQYF. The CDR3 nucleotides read TGTGCCAGCAGCCCACTGGACATGGTGGGAGAGACCCAGTACTTC.